This passage covers 23 T cell receptor beta chains from one sample sequenced in a study of regulatory T cells in long-lasting Graves disease. The time point here: newly diagnosed GD, antithyroid drugs for less than 3 months. From RNA extracted from PBMCs, the TCR library was made. Combining iRepertoire HTBI primers with Arm-PCR of CDR3 regions, the authors built TCR beta libraries. TCRdb re-called the multiplex PCR reads with MiXCR, one entry per CDR3 protein. Of about 420,000 distinct CDR3 sequences in the sample, about 15% are singletons; the top ten hold about 23%. The same sample was also used in a study of T cells in Graves' hyperthyroidism and ophthalmopathy.

The sample here was peripheral blood mononuclear cells (PBMCs), taken at new diagnosis, from a patient treated with antithyroid drugs. The source of these receptors is a woman between 18 and 29 years old with Graves disease.

This clonotype was recorded many times. The chain is built from TRBV20-1 and TRBJ2-7; the match to TRBD2 covers 11 bases. This CDR3 is 14 amino acids long. Germline CDR1 is DFQATT and CDR2 is SNEGSKA (reference sequence). The ends lost 8 bases at V and 0 bases at J; junction bases unmatched: 6. The CDR3 DNA sequence: TGCAGTCCGGGACTAGCGGATAGCTCCTACGAGCAGTACTTC. It yields the protein CSPGLADSSYEQYF.

Only a few counts were recorded for this clonotype. The CDR3 DNA reads as TGTGCCAGCAGTTTAAAAGGGGGCGGGGAGCTGTTTTTT. Translated: CASSLKGGGELFF. This chain joins TRBV12-3 or TRBV12-4 and TRBJ2-2; weak D call: TRBD1 (6 bases). The CDR3 is made up of 13 amino acids. With 2 bases removed from V and 7 bases from J, the gap between germline ends came to 8 bases.

About this clonotype itself: The CDR3 ends on some other residue instead of the conserved phenylalanine or tryptophan, so this is likely a read error. The genes are TRBV12-3 or TRBV12-4 and TRBJ2-7; 9 bases match TRBD2. This CDR3 is built from 15 residues. The V and J ends lost 5 bases and 0 bases, in that order; junction bases with no gene match: 5. CDR3 in DNA: TGTGCCAGCAGTCCCCATAGCGGGAGCTCCTACGAGCAGTACCTC. Translating it yields CASSPHSGSSYEQYL.

This clonotype was recorded at least ten times. The chain recombines TRBV2 with TRBJ1-2; 8 bases line up with TRBD1. Germline CDR1 and CDR2: SNHLY and FYNNEI. This CDR3 is built from 14 residues. J lost 2 bases, V lost 6 bases, and 5 bases had no gene match. The CDR3 sequence is CASRTDRENYGYTF. DNA of the CDR3: TGTGCCAGCAGAACGGACAGGGAGAACTATGGCTACACCTTC.

This clonotype was seen at least ten times. J is TRBJ1-4 and V is TRBV28; D remains unclear. The V end was cut by 7 bases, the J end by 8 bases, with 17 bases between. Germline values: CDR1 MDHEN, CDR2 SYDVKM. CDR3 length equals 14 residues. DNA of the CDR3: TGTGCCAGCACCCCCGGAGGTCGAAGCGAAAAACTGTTTTTT. As protein: CASTPGGRSEKLFF. The variable domain in full, completed from reference TRBV28 and TRBJ1-4, reads DVKVTQSSRYLVKRTGEKVFLECVQDMDHENMFWYRQDPGLGLRLIYFSYDVKMKEKGDIPEGYSVSREKKERFSLILESASTNQTSMYLCASTPGGRSEKLFFGSGTQLSVL.

This clonotype appeared a few times. The rearrangement joins TRBV9 to TRBJ1-5, with D hard to call. Germline V gene lookup returns CDR1 SGDLS and CDR2 YYNGEE. The CDR3 has 15 residues. Trimming removed 6 bases at V and 3 bases at J, with 16 bases between. CDR3 sequence reads: CASKFDPGDNQPQHF. In DNA, the CDR3 is TGTGCCAGCAAATTTGACCCGGGAGACAATCAGCCCCAGCATTTT.

This clonotype was counted a few times. V and J are TRBV19 and TRBJ2-5; 7 nucleotides agree with TRBD2. V trimming: 2 bases; J trimming: 2 bases; junction bases outside the gene matches: 2. The CDR3 contains 14 residues. The germline gives CDR1 LNHDA, CDR2 SQIVND (reference sequence). The CDR3 protein is CASSITREQETQYF. The CDR3 DNA sequence: TGTGCCAGTAGTATAACGCGGGAGCAAGAGACCCAGTACTTC.

The gene calls are TRBV6-2 or TRBV6-3 and TRBJ2-3; 10 bases line up with TRBD2. Losses at the gene ends were 5 bases for V and 2 bases for J; bases not matched to a gene: 7. CDR3 length equals 16 residues. Germline V gives CDR1 MNHEY, CDR2 SVGEGT. The CDR3 here is CASSGRLAGVTDTQYF. CDR3 DNA: TGTGCCAGCAGTGGGAGGCTAGCGGGAGTCACAGATACGCAGTATTTT.

The table lists this clonotype with many counts. The rearrangement links TRBV5-1 to TRBJ2-2, with TRBD1 as a possible D gene (5 bases). Trimming pared 1 base from V and 3 bases from J, leaving 10 bases between. Germline V gives CDR1 SGHRS, CDR2 YFSETQ. This CDR3 has 15 amino acids. The CDR3 reads CASSLLAGYTGELFF. The CDR3, as DNA: TGCGCCAGCAGCTTGCTCGCAGGGTACACCGGGGAGCTGTTTTTT. The variable domain in full, completed from reference TRBV5-1 and TRBJ2-2, reads KAGVTQTPRYLIKTRGQQVTLSCSPISGHRSVSWYQQTPGQGLQFLFEYFSETQRNKGNFPGRFSGRQFSNSRSEMNVSTLELGDSALYLCASSLLAGYTGELFFGEGSRLTVL.

A few counts support this clonotype. In DNA form, the CDR3 reads TGTGCCATCGCGACAGGCGCGAACACTGAAGCTTTCTTT. It is translated as CAIATGANTEAFF. The V and J genes are TRBV10-3 and TRBJ1-1; possible D gene TRBD1, 6 bases. The CDR3 is 13 amino acids. Germline V gene lookup returns CDR1 ENHRY and CDR2 SYGVKD. The V end was cut by 8 bases, the J end by 1 base, with 11 bases between.

This clonotype showed up many times. The J gene is TRBJ1-2, the V gene TRBV29-1; TRBD1 matches 7 bases. Germline CDR1 reads SQVTM; CDR2 reads ANQGSEA. The CDR3 covers 14 residues. Losses at the gene ends were 1 base for V and 4 bases for J; bases not matched to a gene: 6. The CDR3 DNA reads TGCAGCGTTGAAGTTACAGGGGTCGGCTATGGCTACACCTTC. Translating gives CSVEVTGVGYGYTF.

The chain combines TRBV16 with TRBJ1-6; D not certain. The CDR3 length is 14 residues. Trimming stripped 0 bases from V and 7 bases from J, with 7 bases between. Germline CDR1 is KGHSY and CDR2 is FQNENV. In nucleotides, the CDR3 is TGTGCCAGCAGCCAATCACAGCAGAATTCACCCCTCCACTTT. Translated: CASSQSQQNSPLHF. Based on the CDR3 plus reference TRBV16 and TRBJ1-6, the full variable domain is GEEVAQTPKHLVRGEGQKAKLYCAPIKGHSYVFWYQQVLKNEFKFLISFQNENVFDETGMPKERFSAKCLPNSPCSLEIQATKLEDSAVYFCASSQSQQNSPLHFGNGTRLTVT.

The chain recombines TRBV5-1 with TRBJ2-7; D unresolved. CDR1 SGHRS and CDR2 YFSETQ come from the germline V gene. The CDR3 covers 15 residues. The ends were cut back, 0 bases at V and 0 bases at J, with 10 bases in the middle. The DNA for the CDR3 is TGCGCCAGCAGCTTGGAGCCAGAGGTCTCCTACGAGCAGTACTTC. It encodes CASSLEPEVSYEQYF.

In this sample, this clonotype turned up many times. The rearrangement joins TRBV30 to TRBJ2-7; D remains ambiguous. CDR1 is GTSNPN, CDR2 SVGIG, per germline (reference sequence). The CDR3 contains 13 residues. The V and J ends lost 6 bases and 3 bases respectively, with 15 bases between them. The CDR3 sequence is CACQPPLVYEQYF. The CDR3 DNA is TGTGCCTGTCAGCCTCCCTTGGTCTACGAGCAGTACTTC.

The V and J genes are TRBV28 and TRBJ2-5; D assignment may be TRBD1 or TRBD2 (6 bases each). CDR1 is MDHEN and CDR2 is SYDVKM in the germline V gene. Trimming removed 5 bases from V and 3 bases from J, with 13 bases in between. The CDR3 contains 14 residues. The CDR3 protein is CASSGRRGEETQYF. The CDR3 DNA reads as TGTGCCAGCAGTGGACGGAGGGGGGAAGAGACCCAGTACTTC.

The chain carries TRBV5-1 and TRBJ2-2, with a weak D call TRBD1 (5 bases). This CDR3 contains 14 residues. Trimming took off 6 bases at V and 0 bases at J, with 9 bases between the two ends. Germline V CDR1 and CDR2: SGHRS, YFSETQ. In nucleotides, the CDR3 is TGCGCCAGCACCGAGACAGCGAACACCGGGGAGCTGTTTTTT. This sequence encodes CASTETANTGELFF. Full variable domain (rest looked up from reference TRBV5-1 and TRBJ2-2): KAGVTQTPRYLIKTRGQQVTLSCSPISGHRSVSWYQQTPGQGLQFLFEYFSETQRNKGNFPGRFSGRQFSNSRSEMNVSTLELGDSALYLCASTETANTGELFFGEGSRLTVL.

This rearrangement joins TRBV24-1 to TRBJ2-1, with TRBD2 matching over 7 bases. Germline CDR1 is KGHDR and CDR2 is SFDVKD. This CDR3 is built from 15 residues. With V trimmed by 5 bases and J by 7 bases, 10 bases remained unmatched. CDR3 amino acids: CATSAVAGVSNEQFF. The CDR3 nucleotides read TGTGCCACCAGTGCGGTCGCGGGAGTATCAAATGAGCAGTTCTTC.

The J gene is TRBJ1-2, the V gene TRBV2, with D tentatively TRBD1 (5 bases). The CDR3 covers 13 residues. The germline V gene encodes CDR1 SNHLY and CDR2 FYNNEI. V lost 6 bases to trimming and J lost 4 bases, with 12 bases between them. CDR3 sequence: CASSREEGYGYTF. As DNA, the CDR3 is TGTGCCAGCAGCAGGGAGGAGGGCTATGGCTACACCTTC.

The chain couples TRBV5-1 to TRBJ1-4; unclear D gene. Deletions cut 4 bases from V and 5 bases from J, with 18 bases between. This CDR3 contains 16 residues. Germline assignment: CDR1 SGHRS and CDR2 YFSETQ. For the CDR3, the DNA is TGCGCCAGCAGCCCCTTCGGCAGGCCCCAAAATGAAAAACTGTTTTTT. This translates into CASSPFGRPQNEKLFF.

CDR3 amino acids: CASSLVRGAEAFF. The CDR3 DNA is TGTGCCAGCAGCTTAGTAAGGGGAGCTGAAGCTTTCTTT. The J gene is TRBJ1-1, the V gene TRBV11-1, with D maybe TRBD1 (5 bases). The V gene's germline CDR1 is SGHAT and CDR2 FQDESV (reference sequence). V lost 1 base, J lost 6 bases, and 9 bases lay in between. This CDR3 has 13 residues.

In this sample, this clonotype turned up a few times. CDR3 residues: CASSYTAWGNIQYF. In DNA form, the CDR3 reads TGTGCCAGCAGTTACACCGCATGGGGTAACATTCAGTACTTC. The chain links TRBV28 to TRBJ2-4; no firm D call. Trimming removed 4 bases at V and 7 bases at J, with 14 bases between. Germline CDR1 is MDHEN and CDR2 is SYDVKM. This CDR3 has 14 amino acids.

The chain recombines TRBV18 with TRBJ2-1; D gene ambiguous. The V end lost 2 bases, the J end lost 1 base, and 6 bases lay between the germline ends. Germline V gene lookup returns CDR1 KGHSH and CDR2 LQKENI. The CDR3 length is 14 residues. The CDR3 protein is CASSPAVSYNEQFF. DNA for the CDR3: TGTGCCAGCTCACCAGCGGTTTCCTACAATGAGCAGTTCTTC.

This clonotype was found a few times. The chain carries TRBV7-2 and TRBJ2-7, with 12 bases matching TRBD2. CDR1 is SGHTA, CDR2 FQGNSA, per germline. The ends lost 0 bases at V and 2 bases at J; junction bases unmatched: 11. The CDR3 covers 19 residues. The CDR3 protein is CASSLAAASGRAFPYEQYF. The CDR3 coding sequence is TGTGCCAGCAGCTTAGCGGCGGCTAGCGGGAGGGCCTTCCCCTACGAGCAGTACTTC.